This TCR beta chain was recovered during a study of T cell responses to AZD1222 COVID-19 vaccine. As regards this clone: Antigen: not known.

The repertoire was sequenced with immunoSEQ multiplex PCR; TCRdb's copy has only in-frame clones and lacks some. Of over 140,000 clones in the sample, 80% to 95% are singletons; the top ten hold roughly 3.6%. The study, taken as a whole, reports: Only after the peak T cell response were repertoires sampled. Nearly half of unique spike-specific TCRs reportedly avoided B.1.351 and B.1.1.7 mutated regions.

Germline assignment: CDR1 MDHEN and CDR2 SYDVKM. V shed 2 bases and J shed 6 bases, with 10 bases lying between them. The CDR3 length is 13 residues. The chain is built from TRBV28 and TRBJ1-1, with a possible D match to TRBD1 (5 bases). The receptor comes from an adult who received the AZD1222 COVID-19 vaccine. The sequenced sample was peripheral blood, obtained 28 days after the second AZD1222 dose. DNA for the CDR3: TGTGCCAGCAGTTTAGGCAGGGCCCCTGAAGCTTTCTTT. As protein: CASSLGRAPEAFF.